The present T cell receptor beta chain was sequenced within a study of T cell responses to AZD1222 COVID-19 vaccine. Whole-study results and caveats: Clonal diversity was possibly underestimated; the donors were predominantly white British and more often female. Researchers took repertoire samples only after the peak T cell response had come. Unmutated variant regions are reportedly targeted by nearly half of spike-specific TCRs.

CDR1 MNHEY and CDR2 SVGEGT come from the germline V gene. The ends lost 0 bases at V and 7 bases at J; junction bases unmatched: 12. CDR3 length: 17 residues. Sequenced by immunoSEQ multiplex PCR; TCRdb stores in-frame clones only, minus some. This table has around 100,000 clones, 90% appearing once. Of note for this clone: Its antigen is currently unknown.

This sequence joins TRBV6-2 or TRBV6-3 and TRBJ2-4, with 7 bases identical to TRBD1. This clonotype was sampled from an adult in good health. The source was peripheral blood, collected on day 0 of AZD1222 vaccination. In DNA, the CDR3 is TGTGCCAGCAGTTACTCTGAAGGGGGCGAGGTCTGGAACATTCAGTACTTC. Translated: CASSYSEGGEVWNIQYF.